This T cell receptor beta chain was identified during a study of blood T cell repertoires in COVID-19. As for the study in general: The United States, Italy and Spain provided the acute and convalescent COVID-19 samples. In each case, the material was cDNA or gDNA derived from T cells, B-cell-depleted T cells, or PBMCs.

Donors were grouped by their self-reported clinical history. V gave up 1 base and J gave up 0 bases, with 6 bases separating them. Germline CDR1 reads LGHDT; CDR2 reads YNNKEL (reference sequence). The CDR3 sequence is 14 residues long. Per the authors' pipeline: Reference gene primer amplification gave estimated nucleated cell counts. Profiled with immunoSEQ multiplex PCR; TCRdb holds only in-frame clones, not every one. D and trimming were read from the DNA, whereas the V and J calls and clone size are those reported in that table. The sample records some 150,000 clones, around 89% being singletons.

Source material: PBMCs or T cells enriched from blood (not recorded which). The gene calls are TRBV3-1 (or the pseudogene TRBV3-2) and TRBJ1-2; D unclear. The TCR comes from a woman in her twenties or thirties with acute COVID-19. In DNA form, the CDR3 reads TGTGCCAGCAGCCAAGTTCCCACTAACTATGGCTACACCTTC. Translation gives CASSQVPTNYGYTF.